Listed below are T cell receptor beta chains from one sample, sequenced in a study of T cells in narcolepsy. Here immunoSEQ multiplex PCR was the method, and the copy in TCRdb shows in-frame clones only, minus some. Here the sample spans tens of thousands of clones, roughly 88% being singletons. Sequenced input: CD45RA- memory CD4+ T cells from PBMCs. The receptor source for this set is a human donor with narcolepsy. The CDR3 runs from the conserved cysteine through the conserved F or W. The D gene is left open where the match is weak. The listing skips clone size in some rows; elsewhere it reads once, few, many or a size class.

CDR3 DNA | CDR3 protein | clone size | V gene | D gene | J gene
TGTGCCAGCACCCCGGGGGACCTGGAGGAGACCCAGTACTTC | CASTPGDLEETQYF | NA | TRBV28 | NA | TRBJ2-5
TGCGCCAGCAGCTGGGGACTAGCGGGGGGCCGGAGCACCGGGGAGCTGTTTTTT | CASSWGLAGGRSTGELFF | NA | TRBV5-1 | TRBD2 | TRBJ2-2
TGTGCCAGCAGCTTAGGGCCCCCGGGAGCCGCGGGCTATGGCTACACCTTC | CASSLGPPGAAGYGYTF | NA | TRBV13 | NA | TRBJ1-2
TGTGCCAGCAGCCTTCGATCGCGCCTACAGGATGAGCAGTTCTTC | CASSLRSRLQDEQFF | NA | TRBV9 | NA | TRBJ2-1
TGTGCCAGCAGCCGAACGACAGGGAGCAGGGATGGCTACACCTTC | CASSRTTGSRDGYTF | NA | TRBV4-2 | TRBD1 | TRBJ1-2
TGCAGCGTTGATTACACTTTGAACACTGAAGCTTTCTTT | CSVDYTLNTEAFF | NA | TRBV29-1 | NA | TRBJ1-1
TGTGCCAGCAGCTTGGATCTAGCGGCAGATACGCAGTATTTT | CASSLDLAADTQYF | NA | TRBV7-9 | TRBD2 | TRBJ2-3
TGTGCCAGCAGCCCTGGACAGGGGCAGTCCTATGGCTACACCTTC | CASSPGQGQSYGYTF | NA | TRBV5-4 | TRBD1 | TRBJ1-2
TGTGCCAGCAGATCTAGCGACACAGATACGCGGTATTTT | CASRSSDTDTRYF | NA | TRBV27 | NA | TRBJ2-3
TGTGCCAGCAAGGCCGACAGGGGCAATAATTCACCCCTCCACTTT | CASKADRGNNSPLHF | NA | TRBV2 | TRBD1 | TRBJ1-6
TGTGCCAGCAGCGCGGGCGGGGCCGGGTACAATGAGCAGTTCTTC | CASSAGGAGYNEQFF | once | TRBV9 | NA | TRBJ2-1
TGCGCCAGCTGGCCTGGGACGGGGAACACTGAAGCTTTCTTT | CASWPGTGNTEAFF | once | TRBV5-1 | NA | TRBJ1-1
TGTGCCACCAGCAGGGGGGACTTCACGAAGAATGAGCAGTTCTTC | CATSRGDFTKNEQFF | NA | TRBV15 | NA | TRBJ2-1
TGTGCCAGCAGCCTAGCGAACCCATACGAGCAGTACTTC | CASSLANPYEQYF | NA | TRBV28 | NA | TRBJ2-7
TGTGCCACCAGCAGTCGGAAGGGCGGCACCGGGGAGCTGTTTTTT | CATSSRKGGTGELFF | NA | TRBV15 | NA | TRBJ2-2
TGTGCCAGCAGTTACTCGACCGGGGGCGCTGGGACTGAAGCTTTCTTT | CASSYSTGGAGTEAFF | once | TRBV6-6 | NA | TRBJ1-1
TGTGCCAGCAGCTGGAAGACAGTTCTATCTGGAAACACCATATATTTT | CASSWKTVLSGNTIYF | NA | TRBV6-6 | NA | TRBJ1-3
TGCGCCAGCAGGGATACAGGGTCGAATGAAAAACTGTTTTTT | CASRDTGSNEKLFF | NA | TRBV5-1 | NA | TRBJ1-4
TGTGCCAGCAGCTTCGGGCCCATAGCTGGGGAGCTGTTTTTT | CASSFGPIAGELFF | NA | TRBV7-2 | NA | TRBJ2-2
TGCAGCGTCGAGGTCCTCCCCTACGAGCAGTACTTC | CSVEVLPYEQYF | NA | TRBV29-1 | NA | TRBJ2-7
TGTGCCTGGAGCCTCGGGGGGAGGCGTACAGATACGCAGTATTTT | CAWSLGGRRTDTQYF | NA | TRBV30 | TRBD2 | TRBJ2-3
TGTGCCAGCAGCCAGGACAGGGGGCTCTACGAGCAGTACTTC | CASSQDRGLYEQYF | NA | TRBV6-6 | TRBD1 | TRBJ2-7
TGTGCCAGCAGCCGGGTGGCCACCGGGGAGCTGTTTTTT | CASSRVATGELFF | once | TRBV7-6 | NA | TRBJ2-2
TGTGCCAGCAGCCTGCGAACAGATACGCAGTATTTT | CASSLRTDTQYF | NA | TRBV11-2 | NA | TRBJ2-3
TGTGCCAGCAGTGTCGTGGGGGCCCACAATGAGCAGTTCTTC | CASSVVGAHNEQFF | NA | TRBV2 | NA | TRBJ2-1
TGTGCCAGCAGCTTACAGGGGGCTGGAAACACCATATATTTT | CASSLQGAGNTIYF | NA | TRBV7-3 | TRBD1 | TRBJ1-3
TGCGCCAGCAGCTTGGTTCAGGGGGCGAACACTGAAGCTTTCTTT | CASSLVQGANTEAFF | NA | TRBV5-1 | TRBD1 | TRBJ1-1
TGTGCCAGTAGTATTCTTCCTGGGGCCAACGTCCTGACTTTC | CASSILPGANVLTF | NA | TRBV19 | NA | TRBJ2-6
TGTGCCAGCTCCAGCTGGACTAGCGGGGGGACACAAGAGACCCAGTACTTC | CASSSWTSGGTQETQYF | few | TRBV18 | TRBD2 | TRBJ2-5
TGTGCCAGCAGCTCTATGTTTCTGCGAACTTTCTTT | CASSSMFLRTFF | NA | TRBV11-3 | NA | TRBJ1-1
TGTGCCAGCAGCCCTGGAAGTGAGCAGTTCTTC | CASSPGSEQFF | NA | TRBV9 | NA | TRBJ2-1
TGTGCCAGCAGCTTCCAGGGTACTGGAAACACCATATATTTT | CASSFQGTGNTIYF | NA | TRBV7-2 | NA | TRBJ1-3
TGTGCCAGCAGACCGACAGGTCCAAGCTCCTACGAGCAGTACTTC | CASRPTGPSSYEQYF | NA | TRBV28 | NA | TRBJ2-7
TGTGCCAGCGTCTCCTTCCGGGTGGGACGGCGCATGAACACTGAAGCTTTCTTT | CASVSFRVGRRMNTEAFF | NA | TRBV28 | NA | TRBJ1-1
TGTGCCAGCAGCTCCGAGGTCCAAAGCACAGATACGCAGTATTTT | CASSSEVQSTDTQYF | NA | TRBV7-2 | NA | TRBJ2-3
TGTGCCAGCAGCTTAGGAGGTCGGGACAGTAGCAATCAGCCCCAGCATTTT | CASSLGGRDSSNQPQHF | NA | TRBV7-2 | TRBD1 | TRBJ1-5
TGTGCCAGCAGTCCCGGACAGGGGGCCTATCAGCCCCAGCATTTT | CASSPGQGAYQPQHF | once | TRBV6-5 | TRBD1 | TRBJ1-5
TGTGCCAGCAGTGAAGGGGCGGGCCCTAGCACAGATACGCAGTATTTT | CASSEGAGPSTDTQYF | NA | TRBV2 | NA | TRBJ2-3
TGTGCCACCAGCAGAGATCGGATGGGAACTGAAGCTTTCTTT | CATSRDRMGTEAFF | NA | TRBV15 | NA | TRBJ1-1
TGCAGCGGTGCAGGGAACACCGGGGAGCTGTTTTTT | CSGAGNTGELFF | NA | TRBV29-1 | NA | TRBJ2-2
TGTGCCAGCAGCCGAGGGTCGAATGAAAAACTGTTTTTT | CASSRGSNEKLFF | NA | TRBV7-2 | NA | TRBJ1-4
TGCGCCAGCAGTGAGTCGTACCGAGATACGCAGTATTTT | CASSESYRDTQYF | NA | TRBV10-2 | NA | TRBJ2-3
TGTGCCAGCAGCTCGGGACAGCAAAACATTCAGTACTTC | CASSSGQQNIQYF | NA | TRBV7-2 | TRBD1 | TRBJ2-4
TGCGCCAGCAGTGAGTTGGGACGCGGGAGGGCTTTCTTT | CASSELGRGRAFF | NA | TRBV10-1 | NA | TRBJ1-1
TGTGCCAGCAGCCAAGATGACAGGGGCGGCGGCTACACCTTC | CASSQDDRGGGYTF | NA | TRBV14 | TRBD1 | TRBJ1-2
TGTGCCAGCAGCTTAGAACTTTCCGGGGAGCTGTTTTTT | CASSLELSGELFF | NA | TRBV7-9 | NA | TRBJ2-2
TGTGCCTGGAGTGTAGGGAGTACCTTCTATAATTCACCCCTCCACTTT | CAWSVGSTFYNSPLHF | few | TRBV30 | NA | TRBJ1-6
TGTGCCGGGGGGGGAGGGGGAGGCAATCAGCCCCAGCATTTT | CAGGGGGGNQPQHF | NA | TRBV30 | NA | TRBJ1-5
TGTGCCAGCATCCTACAGAATCTTAACTATGGCTACACCTTC | CASILQNLNYGYTF | NA | TRBV2 | NA | TRBJ1-2
TGTGCCAGCTCCCGGGTCGTGGCCACTGAAGCTTTCTTT | CASSRVVATEAFF | NA | TRBV18 | NA | TRBJ1-1
TGTGCCAGCAGCTTAGAAGAGCGGTCCACAGATACGCAGTATTTT | CASSLEERSTDTQYF | NA | TRBV11-1 | NA | TRBJ2-3
TGCGCCAGCAGCTTGGACGGGACAGACCTTTACGAGCAGTACTTC | CASSLDGTDLYEQYF | NA | TRBV5-1 | TRBD1 | TRBJ2-7
TGTGCCAGCAGCCTGGACCGAATGAACACTGAAGCTTTCTTT | CASSLDRMNTEAFF | NA | TRBV6-5 | NA | TRBJ1-1
TGTGCCAGCAGCGACCCCGGGACGGGGGCCTTATACAATGAGCAGTTCTTC | CASSDPGTGALYNEQFF | NA | TRBV9 | NA | TRBJ2-1
TGTGCCATCAGTGTGGGCAGGGAAACTGAAGCTTTCTTT | CAISVGRETEAFF | NA | TRBV10-3 | NA | TRBJ1-1